Below, 28 T cell receptor beta chains from the same sample are listed, as sequenced in a study of cytomegalovirus exposure and HLA in healthy donors. PCR employed 60 Vbeta and 13 Jbeta primers. The data were produced by immunoSEQ multiplex PCR, yet TCRdb's version contains in-frame clones alone and is incomplete. Here the sample spans 130,000 or so clones, around four fifths being singletons. The source material was PBMCs. The receptors shown here come from a man aged 25-45 years in good health and CMV-seronegative.

The V gene is TRBV2, the J gene TRBJ1-6; TRBD1 is a possible D gene (5 bases). Germline V gene data show CDR1 as SNHLY and CDR2 as FYNNEI. With 4 bases removed from V and 7 bases from J, the gap between germline ends came to 8 bases. CDR3 size: 13 residues. This CDR3 reads CASSADRNSPLHF. CDR3 coding DNA: TGTGCCAGCAGTGCCGACAGAAATTCACCCCTCCACTTT. Full variable domain (outside the CDR3, taken from reference TRBV2 and TRBJ1-6): EPEVTQTPSHQVTQMGQEVILRCVPISNHLYFYWYRQILGQKVEFLVSFYNNEISEKSEIFDDQFSVERPDGSNFTLKIRSTKLEDSAMYFCASSADRNSPLHFGNGTRLTVT.

V is TRBV7-2 and J is TRBJ2-5; unclear D gene. Trimming stripped 0 bases from V and 0 bases from J, with 2 bases between. There are 13 residues in the CDR3. CDR1 and CDR2 from the germline V gene are SGHTA and FQGNSA. The CDR3 loop reads CASSLAYQETQYF. CDR3 DNA: TGTGCCAGCAGCTTAGCCTACCAAGAGACCCAGTACTTC.

CDR3 nucleotide sequence: TGTGCCAGCAGCATAACGCCGGACAGACCCTCCTACAATGAGCAGTTCTTC. It codes for CASSITPDRPSYNEQFF. This rearrangement joins TRBV7-2 to TRBJ2-1; D is possibly TRBD1 (6 bases). The germline CDR1 and CDR2 sequences are SGHTA and FQGNSA. V gave up 5 bases and J gave up 0 bases, with 17 bases separating them. This CDR3 is built from 17 residues.

The chain joins TRBV2 to TRBJ1-5; tentative D call: TRBD1 (5 bases). The CDR3 covers 16 residues. V was pared by 6 bases and J by 5 bases, with 20 bases between. The germline V gene has CDR1 SNHLY and CDR2 FYNNEI. CDR3 protein: CASSRAGTAWDQPQHF. CDR3 DNA: TGTGCCAGCAGCCGCGCCGGGACTGCTTGGGATCAGCCCCAGCATTTT.

The gene calls are TRBV11-2 and TRBJ2-3; 7 positions agree with TRBD2. CDR1 and CDR2 from the germline V gene are SGHAT and FQNNGV. This CDR3 is 14 amino acids long. V shed 5 bases, J shed 10 bases, and the junction held 12 bases outside the gene matches. The CDR3 coding sequence is TGTGCCAGCAGCGAACAGCCGACTAGCCGGGCGCAGTATTTT. Translation gives CASSEQPTSRAQYF.

This chain joins TRBV7-2 and TRBJ2-1; TRBD2 is a possible D gene (6 bases). The V and J ends lost 4 bases and 12 bases respectively, with 13 bases between them. Germline CDR1 and CDR2: SGHTA and FQGNSA. The CDR3 sequence is 12 residues long. The CDR3 reads CASSYQSGGQFF. Here the CDR3 DNA reads TGTGCCAGCAGCTACCAGTCCGGGGGGCAGTTCTTC.

This clone has a single count. V and J are TRBV5-6 and TRBJ2-5; TRBD2 aligns across 7 bases. V lost 0 bases to trimming and J lost 6 bases; unmatched junction nucleotides: 8. Germline lookup yields CDR1 SGHDT and CDR2 YYEEEE. CDR3 length: 15 residues. As DNA, the CDR3 is TGTGCCAGCAGCTTGGCTCCGCGGGAGCAACAGACCCAGTACTTC. Its protein product is CASSLAPREQQTQYF.

The V gene is TRBV7-2, the J gene TRBJ2-2; 8 bases align to TRBD1. Germline CDR1 and CDR2: SGHTA and FQGNSA. This CDR3 region has 16 residues. The V segment lost 2 bases and the J segment 1 base; nucleotides outside the gene matches: 3. The chain's CDR3 is CASSLFGTGNTGELFF. CDR3 nucleotide sequence: TGTGCCAGCAGCTTATTTGGGACAGGGAACACCGGGGAGCTGTTTTTT.

This rearrangement joins TRBV10-1 to TRBJ1-1, with TRBD1 as a possible D gene (6 bases). The V gene lost 4 bases and the J gene lost 6 bases, with 12 bases spanning the gap. The CDR3 spans 13 residues. Germline assignment: CDR1 WNHNN and CDR2 SYGVQD (reference sequence). In DNA form, the CDR3 reads TGCGCCAGCAGTGCTCAGGGGAGCTCTGAAGCTTTCTTT. Protein sequence: CASSAQGSSEAFF.

The V and J genes are TRBV10-3 and TRBJ1-4; no firm D call. The V gene lost 4 bases and the J gene lost 6 bases, with 9 bases spanning the gap. Germline assignment: CDR1 ENHRY and CDR2 SYGVKD. CDR3 length: 13 residues. This CDR3 is CAISGLEHEKLFF. The CDR3 nucleotides read TGTGCCATCAGTGGCCTCGAGCATGAAAAACTGTTTTTT.

The chain uses TRBV30 and TRBJ2-5; D might be TRBD2 (6 bases). V lost 7 bases, J lost 4 bases, and 13 bases lay in between. In germline, CDR1 is GTSNPN, CDR2 SVGIG (reference sequence). This CDR3 has 12 amino acids. The CDR3 DNA reads TGTGCCTTTACTTACGGGGGAGAGACCCAGTACTTC. This gives the protein CAFTYGGETQYF.

In its sample, this clone was seen once. The same CDR3 can be traced to other DNA sequences in this sample. The chain employs TRBV7-9 and TRBJ2-7, with 14 bases that match TRBD2. Germline loops: CDR1 SEHNR, CDR2 FQNEAQ (reference sequence). The CDR3 is 17 residues long. Trimming cost V 1 base and J 0 bases; bases outside gene matches: 2. CDR3 amino acids: CASSLGLAGGYSYEQYF. DNA for the CDR3: TGTGCCAGCAGCTTAGGACTAGCGGGGGGGTACTCCTACGAGCAGTACTTC. Full variable domain (remainder filled in from reference TRBV7-9 and TRBJ2-7): DTGVSQNPRHKITKRGQNVTFRCDPISEHNRLYWYRQTLGQGPEFLTYFQNEAQLEKSRLLSDRFSAERPKGSFSTLEIQRTEQGDSAMYLCASSLGLAGGYSYEQYFGPGTRLTVT.

The V and J genes are TRBV7-9 and TRBJ2-7; the match to TRBD2 covers 14 bases. Germline CDR1 SEHNR, CDR2 FQNEAQ (reference sequence). V lost 1 base to trimming and J lost 6 bases; unmatched junction nucleotides: 11. There are 18 residues in the CDR3. CDR3 region: CASSLVSGTSGSTPEQYF. The DNA of the CDR3 is TGTGCCAGCAGCTTAGTATCCGGGACTAGCGGGAGTACCCCCGAGCAGTACTTC. Using reference TRBV7-9 and TRBJ2-7 for the parts outside the CDR3, the full variable domain is DTGVSQNPRHKITKRGQNVTFRCDPISEHNRLYWYRQTLGQGPEFLTYFQNEAQLEKSRLLSDRFSAERPKGSFSTLEIQRTEQGDSAMYLCASSLVSGTSGSTPEQYFGPGTRLTVT.

The chain joins TRBV4-3 to TRBJ2-7, with 9 bases matching TRBD2. The CDR3 length is 15 residues. Trimming took 1 base from V and 2 from J; bases not matched to a gene: 3. The V gene's germline CDR1 is LGHNA and CDR2 YSLEER. The CDR3 is CASSQVAGEAYEQYF. In DNA form, the CDR3 reads TGCGCCAGCAGCCAAGTAGCGGGAGAAGCCTACGAGCAGTACTTC.

The chain is built from TRBV5-1 and TRBJ2-1; 8 nucleotides align to TRBD2. CDR3 size: 14 residues. Germline CDR1 reads SGHRS; CDR2 reads YFSETQ. Unmatched junction bases numbered 6, after V lost 2 bases and J lost 8 bases. The CDR3 sequence: CASSLFSGTDEQFF. DNA of the CDR3: TGCGCCAGCAGCTTATTTAGCGGGACGGATGAGCAGTTCTTC.

The V gene is TRBV2, the J gene TRBJ2-3; the match to TRBD2 covers 13 bases. CDR1 and CDR2 from the germline V gene are SNHLY and FYNNEI. The CDR3 has 14 residues. The J segment lost 3 bases and the V segment lost 8 bases, leaving 2 bases of the junction unmatched. CDR3 in DNA: TGTGCCAGCGGACTAGCGGGGGTGACAGATACGCAGTATTTT. This sequence encodes CASGLAGVTDTQYF.

This chain links TRBV11-3 with TRBJ2-1; D is possibly TRBD2 (6 bases). CDR3 size: 12 residues. CDR1 and CDR2 from the germline V gene are SGHNT and YENEEA. V lost 4 bases and J 10 bases, leaving 11 bases between the germline ends. The CDR3 DNA sequence: TGTGCCAGCAGCTCAGGGACTCGCGAGCAGTTCTTC. It specifies CASSSGTREQFF.

V gene TRBV7-6 combines with J gene TRBJ2-2; D not resolved. This CDR3 has 14 amino acids. Per germline, CDR1 SGHVS and CDR2 FNYEAQ. Trimming took 3 bases from V and 7 from J, leaving 12 bases between them. This CDR3 is CASSFSSVNGELFF. The CDR3 coding sequence is TGTGCCAGCAGCTTTAGTTCGGTGAACGGGGAGCTGTTTTTT.

The rearrangement uses TRBV5-1 and TRBJ2-1; 7 bases fit TRBD1. Germline V lookup: CDR1 SGHRS, CDR2 YFSETQ. V lost 3 bases, J lost 2 bases, and 5 bases stayed unmatched. The CDR3 runs 15 residues. The CDR3 loop is CASSSRQGTYNEQFF. CDR3 coding DNA: TGCGCCAGCAGCTCGAGACAGGGAACCTACAATGAGCAGTTCTTC.

This chain connects TRBV29-1 to TRBJ2-6; tentatively, D is TRBD1 (6 bases). Trimming removed 4 bases from V and 0 bases from J, with 10 bases in between. The CDR3 extends over 15 amino acids. Germline CDR1 and CDR2: SQVTM and ANQGSEA. Here the CDR3 DNA reads TGCAGCGTTGCAGGGGCGAACTCTGGGGCCAACGTCCTGACTTTC. Its protein is CSVAGANSGANVLTF. The whole variable domain, remainder taken from reference TRBV29-1 and TRBJ2-6, is SAVISQKPSRDICQRGTSLTIQCQVDSQVTMMFWYRQQPGQSLTLIATANQGSEATYESGFVIDKFPISRPNLTFSTLTVSNMSPEDSSIYLCSVAGANSGANVLTFGAGSRLTVL.

J is TRBJ2-1 and V is TRBV28; a possible D gene is TRBD2 (7 bases). The CDR3 sequence is 14 residues long. Germline lookup yields CDR1 MDHEN and CDR2 SYDVKM. The ends were cut back, 8 bases at V and 1 base at J, with 12 bases in the middle. CDR3: CASGEGGSYNEQFF. CDR3 DNA: TGTGCCAGCGGCGAGGGGGGGTCCTACAATGAGCAGTTCTTC.

V is TRBV7-9 and J is TRBJ2-7; maybe TRBD1 (5 bases). The CDR3 has 12 residues. V lost 7 bases and J 3 bases, leaving 10 bases between the germline ends. Germline CDR1 reads SEHNR; CDR2 reads FQNEAQ (reference sequence). CDR3 in DNA: TGTGCCAGCACCCAGGGCCACTACGAGCAGTACTTC. This sequence encodes CASTQGHYEQYF.

This rearrangement joins TRBV7-2 to TRBJ2-3, with D possibly being TRBD1 (6 bases). Germline V CDR1 and CDR2: SGHTA, FQGNSA. The V end lost 5 bases, the J end lost 4 bases, and 16 bases lay between the germline ends. This CDR3 has 15 amino acids. CDR3 protein: CASSTSRGGADTQYF. CDR3 DNA: TGTGCCAGCAGCACTTCCAGGGGTGGAGCAGATACGCAGTATTTT.

The genes are TRBV5-1 and TRBJ2-3; 10 positions match TRBD2. This CDR3 has 16 residues. Germline lookup yields CDR1 SGHRS and CDR2 YFSETQ. The trim removed 4 bases at V and 0 bases at J, leaving 5 bases unmatched. CDR3 coding DNA: TGCGCCAGCAGCGTACTAGCGGGAAGTAGCACAGATACGCAGTATTTT. This gives the protein CASSVLAGSSTDTQYF.

The chain is built from TRBV25-1 and TRBJ2-5; unclear D gene. The J call is in doubt because the DNA end fits TRBJ2-7 better. The germline CDR1 and CDR2 sequences are MGHDK and SYGVNS. The CDR3 is made up of 14 amino acids. CDR3 nucleotide sequence: TGTGCCAGCAGTGGGCGGTTGAGCTCCTACGAGCAGTACTTC. Translating gives CASSGRLSSYEQYF.

The chain is built from TRBV2 and TRBJ2-1; 9 bases line up with TRBD1. CDR1 SNHLY and CDR2 FYNNEI come from the germline V gene. This CDR3 region has 14 residues. With V trimmed by 4 bases and J by 16 bases, 14 bases remained unmatched. CDR3 in DNA: TGTGCCAGCAGTGTTATTCAACCGGGACAGGGTTACTTCTTC. It translates to CASSVIQPGQGYFF.

This clone was detected only once. The DNA for the CDR3 is TGCGCCAGCAGCTTGCGGGACTCGGGGGAGACCCAGTACTTC. Residues: CASSLRDSGETQYF. The gene calls are TRBV5-1 and TRBJ2-5; tentatively, D is TRBD2 (6 bases). Between the trimmed V and J ends, which lost 1 base and 5 bases, there was a span of 12 bases. The CDR3 length is 14 residues. CDR1 SGHRS and CDR2 YFSETQ come from the germline V gene. Full variable domain (remainder filled in from reference TRBV5-1 and TRBJ2-5): KAGVTQTPRYLIKTRGQQVTLSCSPISGHRSVSWYQQTPGQGLQFLFEYFSETQRNKGNFPGRFSGRQFSNSRSEMNVSTLELGDSALYLCASSLRDSGETQYFGPGTRLLVL.

The chain links TRBV14 to TRBJ2-7; D is unresolved. This CDR3 contains 15 residues. V lost 1 base and J lost 4, with 14 bases in between. Germline loops: CDR1 SGHDN, CDR2 FVKESK. For the CDR3, the DNA is TGTGCCAGCAGCCAAGGCGGCCAGATCCGATACGAGCAGTACTTC. It specifies CASSQGGQIRYEQYF.